This T cell receptor beta chain derives from a study of cytomegalovirus exposure and HLA in healthy donors. Study results and limitations: A later analysis linked a missense variant in DCLRE1C to the trimming of TCR beta V and J genes. A later analysis found common viral pathogens apparently linked to several of the most significant clusters. Per published accounts, TCR beta sequences correctly predicted the HLA-A and HLA-B alleles of most subjects.

The trim removed 7 bases at V and 1 base at J, leaving 5 bases unmatched. There are 14 residues in the CDR3. Germline-derived CDR1 and CDR2 are MNHEY and SVGAGI. The PCR was carried out with 60 Vbeta primers and 13 Jbeta primers. Assay used: immunoSEQ multiplex PCR; TCRdb lists only in-frame clones, some missing. Among approximately 100,000 clones listed, around 77% were seen once. To note about this clone: Antigen specificity is unknown.

Material for sequencing was PBMCs. The chain combines TRBV6-5 with TRBJ1-2; TRBD1 agrees at 8 bases. The TCR comes from a man between 35 and 55 years old in good health and CMV-seropositive. The DNA of the CDR3 is TGTGCCAGCACCCGGACAGGGCTTAACTATGGCTACACCTTC. This codes for CASTRTGLNYGYTF.